This is a list of T cell receptor beta chains from one sample in a study of CD8 T cells in Susac syndrome. TCRdb processed the immunoSEQ multiplex PCR reads anew with MiXCR; each CDR3 protein has one entry. The table records about 150,000 distinct CDR3 sequences, less than 97% of them present only once. Sequencing input: CD8+ T cells from PBMCs. The origin of the receptors is a human donor with multiple sclerosis. The CDR3 runs from the conserved cysteine through the conserved F or W. D genes are given only for firm matches. Not every row has a clone size; where given, it reads once, few, many or a size class.

>.|TRBV5-6|TRBJ2-5|TRBD1
CASSVQGESETQYF
TGTGCCAGCAGCGTACAGGGGGAGAGCGAGACCCAGTACTTC
>.|TRBV11-2|TRBJ2-7|.
CASSLVGLVYEQYF
TGTGCCAGCAGCTTAGTGGGTCTAGTCTACGAGCAGTACTTC
>.|TRBV29-1|TRBJ2-1|.
CSVVTQQGYNEQFF
TGCAGCGTTGTTACCCAGCAGGGCTACAATGAGCAGTTCTTC
>.|TRBV2|TRBJ2-5|TRBD2
CASSDAGTRVQDPQYF
TGTGCCAGCAGCGATGCCGGGACTAGAGTACAAGATCCCCAGTACTTC
>.|TRBV29-1|TRBJ1-2|.
CSVSGPDMGGYTF
TGCAGCGTTTCAGGTCCGGACATGGGTGGCTACACCTTC
>.|TRBV30|TRBJ2-1|.
CAWSPGGHRVNEQFF
TGTGCCTGGAGTCCCGGGGGTCACCGGGTCAATGAGCAGTTCTTC
>.|TRBV7-9|TRBJ2-3|TRBD1
CASSTPGQGLTDTQYF
TGTGCCAGCAGCACCCCGGGACAGGGGCTCACAGATACGCAGTATTTT
>.|TRBV30|TRBJ1-1|TRBD1
CASQGVLNTEAFF
TGTGCCTCACAGGGGGTACTAAACACTGAAGCTTTCTTT
>.|TRBV20-1|TRBJ2-1|.
CSARLVSYNEQFF
TGCAGTGCCAGACTAGTATCCTACAATGAGCAGTTCTTC
>.|TRBV9|TRBJ1-4|.
CASSADQGEKLFF
TGTGCCAGCAGCGCCGATCAGGGCGAAAAACTGTTTTTT
>.|TRBV9|TRBJ2-3|TRBD2
CASSVFSGLAGGKSTDTQYF
TGTGCCAGCAGCGTGTTCTCTGGACTAGCGGGGGGGAAATCCACAGATACGCAGTATTTT
>.|TRBV30|TRBJ1-2|.
CACPPAQGRFGYTF
TGTGCCTGTCCCCCGGCGCAGGGGAGATTTGGCTACACCTTC
>.|TRBV13|TRBJ2-1|TRBD2
CASSGLAGGPNEQFF
TGTGCCAGCAGCGGACTAGCGGGGGGGCCGAATGAGCAGTTCTTC
>.|TRBV3-1|TRBJ2-1|.
CASSQEGPEQFF
TGTGCCAGCAGCCAAGAGGGCCCGGAGCAGTTCTTC
>.|TRBV13|TRBJ1-2|.
CASSAQGHGYTF
TGTGCCAGCAGCGCGCAGGGTCACGGCTACACCTTC
>.|TRBV30|TRBJ2-3|TRBD2
CALRVAGDTDTQYF
TGTGCCTTGCGGGTAGCGGGGGACACAGATACGCAGTATTTT
>.|TRBV27|TRBJ2-1|.
CASTLGRGSYNEQFF
TGTGCCAGTACACTGGGCCGGGGCTCCTACAATGAGCAGTTCTTC
>.|TRBV7-9|TRBJ2-3|TRBD1
CASPGTGPADTQYF
TGTGCCAGCCCCGGGACAGGGCCCGCAGATACGCAGTATTTT
>.|TRBV3-1|TRBJ2-1|.
CASSQTNRVSEYEQFF
TGTGCCAGCAGCCAGACAAACAGGGTCTCGGAGTATGAGCAGTTCTTC
>.|TRBV30|TRBJ2-1|.
CAWSVSGGPHTEQFF
TGTGCCTGGAGTGTAAGCGGAGGCCCGCATACCGAGCAGTTCTTC
>.|TRBV4-2|TRBJ2-1|TRBD2
CASSQTSGLRNEQFF
TGTGCCAGCAGCCAAACTAGCGGCCTCCGCAATGAGCAGTTCTTC
>.|TRBV20-1|TRBJ2-1|TRBD2
CSARGLAGVSSYNEQFF
TGCAGTGCCCGGGGACTAGCGGGGGTCAGCTCCTACAATGAGCAGTTCTTC
>.|TRBV9|TRBJ2-3|.
CASSVRAGLDGTDTQYF
TGTGCCAGCAGCGTACGGGCAGGGCTCGACGGCACAGATACGCAGTATTTT
>.|TRBV30|TRBJ1-2|.
CAWSGSDYGYTF
TGTGCCTGGAGCGGCAGCGACTATGGCTACACCTTC
>.|TRBV3-1|TRBJ1-2|.
CASSQAGQSYGYTF
TGTGCCAGCAGCCAAGCAGGCCAGAGCTATGGCTACACCTTC
>.|TRBV30|TRBJ2-1|.
CAWTDGLNEQFF
TGTGCCTGGACAGACGGTTTGAATGAGCAGTTCTTC
>.|TRBV5-1|TRBJ2-1|TRBD1
CASSADRGSIQEQFF
TGCGCCAGCAGCGCCGACAGGGGGTCAATCCAGGAGCAGTTCTTC
>few|TRBV27|TRBJ2-7|.
CASSYSGGYEQYF
TGTGCCAGCAGTTATTCCGGGGGCTACGAGCAGTACTTC
>once|TRBV29-1|TRBJ1-1|TRBD1
CSALAGGTEAFF
TGCAGCGCCTTGGCAGGGGGCACTGAAGCTTTCTTT
>.|TRBV29-1|TRBJ2-3|TRBD2
CSADLAGAPTQYF
TGCAGCGCCGACCTAGCGGGGGCACCTACGCAGTATTTT
>.|TRBV5-1|TRBJ2-1|TRBD2
CASSLELAGTGHEQFF
TGCGCCAGCAGCTTGGAACTAGCGGGGACCGGACATGAGCAGTTCTTC
>.|TRBV5-6|TRBJ2-3|.
CASSLEGRRTDTQYF
TGTGCCAGCAGCTTAGAGGGCCGGCGTACAGATACGCAGTATTTT
>.|TRBV5-8|TRBJ1-2|.
CASSWGPGRVGYTF
TGTGCCAGCAGCTGGGGACCGGGACGGGTGGGCTACACCTTC
>.|TRBV20-1|TRBJ1-5|TRBD1
CSAATGVVQPQHF
TGCAGTGCAGCCACAGGGGTTGTTCAGCCCCAGCATTTT
>.|TRBV30|TRBJ2-7|.
CAWKGIGDEQYF
TGTGCCTGGAAGGGTATCGGGGACGAGCAGTACTTC
>.|TRBV12-3/TRBV12-4|TRBJ1-1|.
CASSFSLTEAFF
TGTGCCAGCAGTTTTTCGCTCACTGAAGCTTTCTTT
>.|TRBV30|TRBJ2-4|.
CAWSVRRRDEGLDIQYF
TGTGCCTGGAGTGTACGGCGACGTGATGAGGGGCTGGACATTCAGTACTTC
>.|TRBV15|TRBJ1-1|.
CATSRGPNTEAFF
TGTGCCACCAGCAGAGGGCCGAACACTGAAGCTTTCTTT
>once|TRBV20-1|TRBJ2-5|TRBD2
CSATTGRVETQYF
TGCAGTGCCACCACGGGGAGGGTAGAGACCCAGTACTTC
>once|TRBV20-1|TRBJ1-1|.
CSARGRLNTEAFF
TGCAGTGCTAGGGGACGGTTGAACACTGAAGCTTTCTTT
>.|TRBV20-1|TRBJ2-1|.
CSAREGGPEQFF
TGCAGTGCTAGAGAGGGGGGACCTGAGCAGTTCTTC
>.|TRBV30|TRBJ1-1|.
CAWSWGAEAFF
TGTGCCTGGAGTTGGGGGGCTGAAGCTTTCTTT
>.|TRBV6-5|TRBJ2-5|TRBD1
CASSYRDSPQETQYF
TGTGCCAGCAGTTACCGGGACAGCCCCCAAGAGACCCAGTACTTC
>few|TRBV5-6|TRBJ2-3|.
CASSGVSTDTQYF
TGTGCCAGCAGTGGGGTTAGCACAGATACGCAGTATTTT
>.|TRBV20-1|TRBJ1-5|.
CSAIPNVANQPQHF
TGCAGTGCCATTCCGAACGTAGCCAATCAGCCCCAGCATTTT
>.|TRBV7-8|TRBJ2-2|TRBD2
CASSFPTSGGPNTGELFF
TGTGCCAGCAGCTTCCCAACTAGCGGGGGACCGAACACCGGGGAGCTGTTTTTT
>.|TRBV7-3|TRBJ2-5|TRBD2
CASSLGAGGRQETQYF
TGTGCCAGCAGCTTAGGAGCGGGAGGGAGACAAGAGACCCAGTACTTC
>.|TRBV7-3|TRBJ2-1|TRBD2
CASSFLTSGGPSEQFF
TGTGCCAGCAGCTTCCTGACTAGCGGGGGGCCGAGTGAGCAGTTCTTC
>.|TRBV20-1|TRBJ2-1|.
CSARDPQGFSYNEQFF
TGCAGTGCTAGAGATCCACAGGGTTTCTCCTACAATGAGCAGTTCTTC
>.|TRBV30|TRBJ2-7|TRBD1
CAWEDRGNSYEQYF
TGTGCCTGGGAGGACAGGGGGAACTCCTACGAGCAGTACTTC
>.|TRBV27|TRBJ1-5|.
CASSLSINQPQHF
TGTGCCAGCAGCCTATCGATCAATCAGCCCCAGCATTTT
>.|TRBV12-3/TRBV12-4|TRBJ2-1|.
CASSPPGWDEQFF
TGTGCCAGCAGTCCCCCGGGCTGGGATGAGCAGTTCTTC
>.|TRBV4-1|TRBJ1-1|.
CASSQAEGEAEAFF
TGCGCCAGCAGCCAAGCAGAAGGGGAGGCTGAAGCTTTCTTT
>once|TRBV11-2|TRBJ1-1|.
CASSLGPGTFF
TGTGCCAGCAGCTTAGGCCCGGGGACATTCTTT
>once|TRBV20-1|TRBJ2-3|TRBD2
CSARPFRGGVTDTQYF
TGCAGTGCTAGACCCTTCCGGGGGGGGGTCACAGATACGCAGTATTTT
>once|TRBV9|TRBJ2-1|TRBD2
CASSDGLATGHEQFF
TGTGCCAGCAGTGACGGACTAGCGACGGGCCATGAGCAGTTCTTC